A single sample gave rise to the 27 T cell receptor beta chains below, sequenced in a study of response to subunit inactivated influenza vaccine. TCRdb re-derived calls from the RT-PCR reads in MiXCR, one entry per CDR3 protein. In the table there are about half a million distinct CDR3 sequences, roughly 27% of which are singletons. The sequencing used CD4+ T cells sorted from PBMCs, collected 4 to 6 days after vaccination. The origin of the receptors is a man aged 45-60 years who received an inactivated influenza vaccine.

This clonotype was found a few times. This chain uses TRBV6-9 with TRBJ1-2, with a tentative D call TRBD1 (6 bases). This CDR3 has 11 residues. Deletions cut 5 bases from V and 6 bases from J, with 7 bases between. The germline gives CDR1 MNHGY, CDR2 SVAAGI. This CDR3 reads CASSRGDGYTF. The DNA of the CDR3 is TGTGCCAGCAGTAGGGGGGATGGCTACACCTTC.

The chain is built from TRBV5-1 and TRBJ2-2; either TRBD1 or TRBD2 may fit D (5 bases each). The V end lost 4 bases, the J end lost 1 base, and 8 bases lay between the germline ends. Germline CDR1 reads SGHRS; CDR2 reads YFSETQ. This CDR3 contains 14 residues. CDR3 DNA sequence: TGCGCCAGCAGCGGGACGGGGAACACCGGGGAGCTGTTTTTT. Translated, it gives CASSGTGNTGELFF.

This clonotype was detected a few times. The genes are TRBV29-1 and TRBJ2-5; 10 bases map to TRBD1. Germline CDR1 is SQVTM and CDR2 is ANQGSEA. The CDR3 is made up of 14 amino acids. The V segment lost 7 bases and the J segment 10 bases; nucleotides outside the gene matches: 15. CDR3 amino acids: CSGRTGGTGTYQYF. In nucleotides, the CDR3 is TGCAGCGGGAGGACAGGGGGTACGGGGACTTACCAGTACTTC.

This clonotype was counted between two and nine times. The chain has TRBV29-1 and TRBJ2-5, with 14 nucleotides matching TRBD2. Unmatched junction bases numbered 2, after V lost 4 bases and J lost 4 bases. Per germline, CDR1 SQVTM and CDR2 ANQGSEA. This CDR3 spans 14 amino acids. The CDR3: CSVGLAGGLETQYF. The CDR3 bases are TGCAGCGTTGGACTAGCGGGGGGGTTAGAGACCCAGTACTTC. The full variable domain, completed using reference TRBV29-1 and TRBJ2-5, is SAVISQKPSRDICQRGTSLTIQCQVDSQVTMMFWYRQQPGQSLTLIATANQGSEATYESGFVIDKFPISRPNLTFSTLTVSNMSPEDSSIYLCSVGLAGGLETQYFGPGTRLLVL.

The chain couples TRBV4-3 to TRBJ1-2; D is uncertain. Germline loops: CDR1 LGHNA, CDR2 YSLEER. V lost 1 base to trimming and J lost 4 bases, with 10 bases between them. The CDR3 extends over 14 amino acids. The CDR3 loop reads CASSQGPGGYGYTF. For the CDR3, the DNA is TGCGCCAGCAGCCAAGGGCCAGGCGGCTATGGCTACACCTTC.

This clonotype was detected a few times. The chain combines TRBV25-1 with TRBJ2-7; tentative D call: TRBD2 (5 bases). V shed 5 bases and J shed 4 bases, with 21 bases lying between them. Germline CDR1 reads MGHDK; CDR2 reads SYGVNS. The CDR3 is 16 amino acids. This CDR3 reads CASSPLVSGIMYEQYF. CDR3 in DNA: TGTGCCAGCAGTCCCCTGGTATCCGGGATAATGTACGAGCAGTACTTC.

The CDR3 is CSVGRRRETQYF. The CDR3 bases are TGCAGCGTTGGCCGGCGTCGGGAGACCCAGTACTTC. V usage is TRBV29-1 and J usage is TRBJ2-5; no reliable D call. The CDR3 spans 12 residues. Trimming took 4 bases from V and 5 from J, leaving 11 bases between them. The germline V gene has CDR1 SQVTM and CDR2 ANQGSEA.

This chain links TRBV4-3 with TRBJ2-7, with TRBD1 matching 10 bases. The CDR3 is 17 amino acids. The germline V gene encodes CDR1 LGHNA and CDR2 YSLEER. The J segment lost 3 bases and the V segment lost 1 base, leaving 9 bases of the junction unmatched. Here the CDR3 reads CASSQVAAGQGSYEQYF. CDR3 DNA sequence: TGCGCCAGCAGCCAAGTCGCCGCGGGACAGGGGAGCTACGAGCAGTACTTC.

J is TRBJ2-3 and V is TRBV5-1, with 14 bases fitting TRBD2. CDR3 length: 16 amino acids. Germline V gene lookup returns CDR1 SGHRS and CDR2 YFSETQ. V lost 4 bases, J lost 2 bases, and 3 bases stayed unmatched. The chain's CDR3 is CASSMGLAGDTDTQYF. CDR3 DNA sequence: TGCGCCAGCAGCATGGGACTAGCGGGGGACACAGATACGCAGTATTTT.

This clonotype was seen a few times. This chain joins TRBV4-3 and TRBJ2-1, with D perhaps TRBD2 (5 bases). The CDR3 runs 15 residues. CDR1 LGHNA and CDR2 YSLEER come from the germline V gene. The germline V and J ends were trimmed by 6 bases and 0 bases, with 12 bases remaining between them. The CDR3, as DNA: TGCGCCAGCAGTTCTAGCAGGAGCTCCTACAATGAGCAGTTCTTC. Its protein product is CASSSSRSSYNEQFF.

This clonotype was seen repeatedly, ten times or more. The rearrangement joins TRBV7-2 to TRBJ2-7; D is unresolved. V was clipped by 0 bases and J by 0 bases, with 9 bases between them. This CDR3 is 15 amino acids long. The germline V gene has CDR1 SGHTA and CDR2 FQGNSA. Written as DNA, the CDR3 is TGTGCCAGCAGCTTAGCGTCAGGAACCTCCTACGAGCAGTACTTC. This sequence encodes CASSLASGTSYEQYF. The full variable domain, completed using reference TRBV7-2 and TRBJ2-7, is GAGVSQSPSNKVTEKGKDVELRCDPISGHTALYWYRQSLGQGLEFLIYFQGNSAPDKSGLPSDRFSAERTGGSVSTLTIQRTQQEDSAVYLCASSLASGTSYEQYFGPGTRLTVT.

This clonotype has just a few counts. This chain joins TRBV12-3 or TRBV12-4 and TRBJ2-7; tentatively, D is TRBD1 (6 bases). CDR3 length: 13 residues. V lost 7 bases and J lost 0, with 10 bases in between. Written as DNA, the CDR3 is TGTGCCAGCATCCTACAGGGCTCCTACGAGCAGTACTTC. Encoded protein: CASILQGSYEQYF.

The chain links TRBV5-1 to TRBJ2-3; D might be TRBD1 (6 bases). Germline assignment: CDR1 SGHRS and CDR2 YFSETQ. The V and J ends lost 0 bases and 1 base respectively, with 12 bases between them. The CDR3 runs 16 residues. For the CDR3, the DNA is TGCGCCAGCAGCTTGGTACAGGGACGACGCACAGATACGCAGTATTTT. The encoded protein is CASSLVQGRRTDTQYF.

This clonotype was picked up a small number of times. The genes are TRBV3-1 and TRBJ2-1; unclear D gene. The CDR3 sequence is 17 residues long. Trimming took off 0 bases at V and 0 bases at J, with 12 bases between the two ends. CDR1 is LGHDT, CDR2 YNNKEL, per germline (reference sequence). The CDR3 spells CASSQDGMGSSYNEQFF. CDR3 in DNA: TGTGCCAGCAGCCAAGATGGGATGGGAAGCTCCTACAATGAGCAGTTCTTC.

In its sample, this clonotype was seen a few times. Its ends do not fully match the called genes, so a read error is possible. This chain links TRBV7-7 with TRBJ2-3; D perhaps matches TRBD2 (5 bases). The CDR3 consists of 15 residues. Looked up from germline, CDR1 is SSHAT and CDR2 is FNYEAQ (reference sequence). This CDR3 reads CASRRAPASTDTQYF. The CDR3 DNA reads as TGTGCTAGCAGGCGGGCCCCAGCTAGCACAGATACGCAGTATTTT. The full variable domain, rest sourced from reference TRBV7-7 and TRBJ2-3, is GAGVSQSPRYKVTKRGQDVTLRCDPISSHATLYWYQQALGQGPEFLTYFNYEAQPDKSGLPSDRFSAERPEGSISTLTIQRTEQRDSAMYRCASRRAPASTDTQYFGPGTRLTVL.

This clonotype came up a few times. CDR3 region: CASREKGDTEAFF. CDR3 sequence (DNA): TGTGCCAGCAGGGAAAAGGGGGACACTGAAGCTTTCTTT. The genes are TRBV6-1 and TRBJ1-1; a possible D gene is TRBD1 (6 bases). Trimming stripped 6 bases from V and 3 bases from J, with 11 bases between. CDR3 length: 13 residues. The germline CDR1 and CDR2 sequences are MNHNS and SASEGT.

The chain has TRBV6-2 or TRBV6-3 and TRBJ1-3; D might be TRBD1 (5 bases). The CDR3 covers 16 residues. Germline loops: CDR1 MNHEY, CDR2 SVGEGT. Trimming pared 5 bases from V and 0 bases from J, leaving 14 bases between. The CDR3 bases are TGTGCCAGCAGTACCCCGGGACTGACCTCTGGAAACACCATATATTTT. Amino acid sequence: CASSTPGLTSGNTIYF.

The chain combines TRBV20-1 with TRBJ1-1, with a tentative D call TRBD1 (6 bases). The V and J ends lost 6 bases and 4 bases respectively, with 18 bases between them. Germline loops: CDR1 DFQATT, CDR2 SNEGSKA (reference sequence). The CDR3 spans 14 residues. The CDR3 DNA sequence: TGCAGTGCGAGGGATACAGGGATGGGCACTGAAGCTTTCTTT. It encodes CSARDTGMGTEAFF.

This clonotype was recorded a few times. V gene TRBV29-1 combines with J gene TRBJ2-5; D is unclear. The CDR3 extends over 12 amino acids. Trimming removed 4 bases at V and 2 bases at J, with 8 bases between. Germline loops: CDR1 SQVTM, CDR2 ANQGSEA. CDR3 sequence: CSVVVGQETQYF. CDR3 sequence (DNA): TGCAGCGTTGTGGTAGGACAAGAGACCCAGTACTTC.

This clonotype was found many times. The chain carries TRBV12-3 or TRBV12-4 and TRBJ1-5; 9 bases line up with TRBD1. The CDR3 has 15 amino acids. With 5 bases clipped from V and 6 bases from J, the junction kept 8 bases outside the gene matches. CDR3 protein: CASSRQGVIRQPQHF. CDR3 in DNA: TGTGCCAGCAGTCGACAGGGGGTTATACGTCAGCCCCAGCATTTT.

There are many counts of this clonotype. This rearrangement joins TRBV10-2 to TRBJ2-5; 7 bases agree with TRBD1. CDR3 length: 13 amino acids. Germline V gives CDR1 WSHSY, CDR2 SAAADI. V gave up 5 bases and J gave up 7 bases; unmatched junction bases: 7. The chain's CDR3 is CASSRQGPATQYF. CDR3 DNA: TGCGCCAGCAGTAGACAGGGACCGGCGACCCAGTACTTC.

This clonotype appeared many times. The chain couples TRBV5-4 to TRBJ2-7, with 8 bases that match TRBD1. There are 15 residues in the CDR3. Germline V gene sequence: CDR1 SGHNT, CDR2 YYREEE (reference sequence). Germline trimming cut 1 base from V and 4 bases from J; bases unmatched to any gene: 7. This CDR3 reads CASSLKGQALYEQYF. The CDR3 nucleotides read TGTGCCAGCAGCTTGAAGGGACAGGCATTATACGAGCAGTACTTC.

The CDR3 loop reads CAWSSSASSGANVLTF. The CDR3 nucleotides read TGTGCCTGGAGTTCTAGTGCTAGCTCTGGGGCCAACGTCCTGACTTTC. This chain links TRBV30 with TRBJ2-6; D ambiguous. The CDR3 contains 16 residues. The ends were cut back, 2 bases at V and 0 bases at J, with 11 bases in the middle. Germline loops: CDR1 GTSNPN, CDR2 SVGIG (reference sequence).

This rearrangement joins TRBV5-1 to TRBJ1-2; D is possibly TRBD1 (5 bases). Germline V gives CDR1 SGHRS, CDR2 YFSETQ. The length of the CDR3 is 13 residues. Trimming removed 3 bases at V and 8 bases at J, with 14 bases between. The CDR3 DNA follows: TGCGCCAGCAGCTCCTCCGGGGCAGCAGGCTACACCTTC. Encoded protein: CASSSSGAAGYTF.

The chain couples TRBV7-2 to TRBJ2-2; D not resolved. The CDR3 sequence is 15 residues long. The V gene lost 2 bases and the J gene lost 0 bases, with 7 bases spanning the gap. The germline CDR1 and CDR2 sequences are SGHTA and FQGNSA. CDR3 residues: CASSLLQTNTGELFF. The CDR3 region has the DNA TGTGCCAGCAGCTTACTACAGACGAACACCGGGGAGCTGTTTTTT. The full variable domain, with the rest looked up from reference TRBV7-2 and TRBJ2-2, is GAGVSQSPSNKVTEKGKDVELRCDPISGHTALYWYRQSLGQGLEFLIYFQGNSAPDKSGLPSDRFSAERTGGSVSTLTIQRTQQEDSAVYLCASSLLQTNTGELFFGEGSRLTVL.

The chain joins TRBV7-2 to TRBJ2-1; TRBD2 matches 12 bases. V was clipped by 5 bases and J by 7 bases; unmatched bases: 9. The CDR3 has 16 residues. In germline, CDR1 is SGHTA, CDR2 FQGNSA. The CDR3 sequence is CASSIVLAGGGNEQFF. The DNA for the CDR3 is TGTGCCAGCAGCATCGTCCTAGCGGGAGGGGGGAATGAGCAGTTCTTC.

This clonotype was counted ten times or more. V is TRBV12-3 or TRBV12-4 and J is TRBJ2-1, with unresolved D. V lost 5 bases, J lost 5 bases, and 7 bases lay in between. The CDR3 is 12 residues long. CDR3 in DNA: TGTGCCAGCAGTCCCCCGGACAATGAGCAGTTCTTC. Translating gives CASSPPDNEQFF.